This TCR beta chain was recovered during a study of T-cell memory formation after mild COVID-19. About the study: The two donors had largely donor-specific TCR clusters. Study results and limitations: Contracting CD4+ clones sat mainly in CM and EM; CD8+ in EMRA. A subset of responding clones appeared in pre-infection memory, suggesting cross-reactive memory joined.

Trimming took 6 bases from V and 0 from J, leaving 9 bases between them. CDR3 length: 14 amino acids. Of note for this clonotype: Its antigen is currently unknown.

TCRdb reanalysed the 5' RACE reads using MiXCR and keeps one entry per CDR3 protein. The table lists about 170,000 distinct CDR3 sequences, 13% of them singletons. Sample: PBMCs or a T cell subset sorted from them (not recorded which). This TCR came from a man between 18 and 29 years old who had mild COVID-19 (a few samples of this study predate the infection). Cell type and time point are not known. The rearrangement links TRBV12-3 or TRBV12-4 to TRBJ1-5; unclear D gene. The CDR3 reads CASSSTASNQPQHF. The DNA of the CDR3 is TGTGCCAGCAGCTCCACAGCTAGCAATCAGCCCCAGCATTTT.